Sequencing of this TCR beta chain was carried out in a study of beta chain features in type 1 diabetes. Only a few counts were recorded for this clone. This sample includes further DNA sequences coding for the same CDR3. CDR3 length: 13 residues. In germline, CDR1 is SGHRS, CDR2 YFSETQ. Trimming removed 0 bases from V and 3 bases from J, with 5 bases in between. What was sequenced were expressed TCRB transcripts, since all of the isolated RNA had been reverse transcribed. Some clones are missing from TCRdb's copy, which holds only in-frame ones; the method was immunoSEQ multiplex PCR. The table shows 450,000 or so clones, with over 9.5% occurring only once.

The clonotype originates from a woman under 30 in good health. The source material was naive CD4+ T cells from blood. The genes are TRBV5-1 and TRBJ2-3; no reliable D call. The CDR3 coding sequence is TGCGCCAGCAGCTTGGTTGGGACAGATACGCAGTATTTT. Translating it yields CASSLVGTDTQYF.